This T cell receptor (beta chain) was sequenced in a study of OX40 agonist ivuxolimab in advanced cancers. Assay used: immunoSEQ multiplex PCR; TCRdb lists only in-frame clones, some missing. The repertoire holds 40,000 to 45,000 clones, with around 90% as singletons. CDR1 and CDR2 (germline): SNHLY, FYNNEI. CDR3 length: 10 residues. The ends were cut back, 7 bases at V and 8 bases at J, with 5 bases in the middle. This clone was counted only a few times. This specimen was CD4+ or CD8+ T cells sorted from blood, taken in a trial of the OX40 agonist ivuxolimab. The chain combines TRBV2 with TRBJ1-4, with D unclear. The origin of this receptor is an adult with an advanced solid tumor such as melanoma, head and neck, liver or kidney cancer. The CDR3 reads CASIDEKLFF. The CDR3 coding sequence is TGTGCCAGCATTGACGAAAAACTGTTTTTT.